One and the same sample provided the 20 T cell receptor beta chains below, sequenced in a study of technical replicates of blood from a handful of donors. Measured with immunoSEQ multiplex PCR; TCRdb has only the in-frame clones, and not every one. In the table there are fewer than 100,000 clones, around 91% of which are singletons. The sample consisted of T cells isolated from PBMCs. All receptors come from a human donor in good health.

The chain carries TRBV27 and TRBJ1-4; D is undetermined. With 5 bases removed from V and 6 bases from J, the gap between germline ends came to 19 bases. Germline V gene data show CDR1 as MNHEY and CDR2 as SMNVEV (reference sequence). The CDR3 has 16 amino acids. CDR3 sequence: CASSDPGSWSYEKLFF. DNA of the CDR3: TGTGCCAGCAGTGATCCCGGGTCTTGGTCCTATGAAAAACTGTTTTTT.

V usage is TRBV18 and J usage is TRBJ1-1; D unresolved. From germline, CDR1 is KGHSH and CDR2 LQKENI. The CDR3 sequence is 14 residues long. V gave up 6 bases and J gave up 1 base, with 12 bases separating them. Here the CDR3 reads CASSPQGRNTEAFF. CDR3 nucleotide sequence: TGTGCCAGCTCCCCCCAAGGGAGGAACACTGAAGCTTTCTTT.

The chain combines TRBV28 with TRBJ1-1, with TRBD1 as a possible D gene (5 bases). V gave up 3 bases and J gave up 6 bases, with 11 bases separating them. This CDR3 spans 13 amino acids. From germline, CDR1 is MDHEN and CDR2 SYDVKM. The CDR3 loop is CASSFTETAEAFF. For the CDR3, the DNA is TGTGCCAGCAGTTTTACCGAGACAGCTGAAGCTTTCTTT.

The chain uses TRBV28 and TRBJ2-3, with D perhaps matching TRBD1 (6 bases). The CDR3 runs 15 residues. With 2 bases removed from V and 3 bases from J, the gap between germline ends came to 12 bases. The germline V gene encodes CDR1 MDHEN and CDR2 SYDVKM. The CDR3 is CASSLQGMGTDTQYF. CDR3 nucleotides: TGTGCCAGCAGTTTACAGGGGATGGGGACAGATACGCAGTATTTT.

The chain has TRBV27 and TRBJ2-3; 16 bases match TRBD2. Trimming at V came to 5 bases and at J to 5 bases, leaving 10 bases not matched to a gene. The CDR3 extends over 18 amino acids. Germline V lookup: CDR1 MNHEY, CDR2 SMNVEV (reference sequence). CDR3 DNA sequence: TGTGCCAGCAGTCTCCGGGGACTAGCGGGAGGGCCTATAGATACGCAGTATTTT. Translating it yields CASSLRGLAGGPIDTQYF.

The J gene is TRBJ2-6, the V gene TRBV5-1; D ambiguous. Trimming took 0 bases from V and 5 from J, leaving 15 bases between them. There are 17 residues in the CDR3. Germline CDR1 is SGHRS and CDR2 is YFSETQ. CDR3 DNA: TGCGCCAGCAGCTTGGATGGTCAGCGATCAAGGGCCAACGTCCTGACTTTC. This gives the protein CASSLDGQRSRANVLTF.

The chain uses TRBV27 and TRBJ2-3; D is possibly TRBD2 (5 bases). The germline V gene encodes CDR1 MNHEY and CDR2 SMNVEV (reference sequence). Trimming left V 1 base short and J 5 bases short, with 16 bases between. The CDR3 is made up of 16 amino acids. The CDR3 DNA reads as TGTGCCAGCAGTTTATGGTCGGGAATACTGGGAGATACGCAGTATTTT. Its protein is CASSLWSGILGDTQYF.

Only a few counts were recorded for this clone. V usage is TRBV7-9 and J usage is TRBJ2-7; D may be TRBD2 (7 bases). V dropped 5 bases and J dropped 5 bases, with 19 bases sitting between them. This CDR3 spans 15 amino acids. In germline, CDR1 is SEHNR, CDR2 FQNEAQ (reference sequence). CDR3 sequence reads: CASSPLGGESNEQYF. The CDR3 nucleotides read TGTGCCAGCAGCCCTTTAGGGGGGGAGAGCAACGAGCAGTACTTC. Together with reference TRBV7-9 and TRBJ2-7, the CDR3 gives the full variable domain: DTGVSQNPRHKITKRGQNVTFRCDPISEHNRLYWYRQTLGQGPEFLTYFQNEAQLEKSRLLSDRFSAERPKGSFSTLEIQRTEQGDSAMYLCASSPLGGESNEQYFGPGTRLTVT.

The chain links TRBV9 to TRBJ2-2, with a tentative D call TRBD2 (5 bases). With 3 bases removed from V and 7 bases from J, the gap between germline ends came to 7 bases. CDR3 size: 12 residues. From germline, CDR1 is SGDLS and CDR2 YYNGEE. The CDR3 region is CASSETSGELFF. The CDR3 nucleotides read TGTGCCAGCAGCGAAACTAGCGGGGAGCTGTTTTTT.

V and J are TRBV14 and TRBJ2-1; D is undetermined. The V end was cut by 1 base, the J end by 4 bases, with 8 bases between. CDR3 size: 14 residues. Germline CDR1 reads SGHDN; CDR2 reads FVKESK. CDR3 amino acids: CASSQVDSYNEQFF. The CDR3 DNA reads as TGTGCCAGCAGCCAAGTAGACTCATACAATGAGCAGTTCTTC. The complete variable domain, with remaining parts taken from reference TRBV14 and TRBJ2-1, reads EAGVTQFPSHSVIEKGQTVTLRCDPISGHDNLYWYRRVMGKEIKFLLHFVKESKQDESGMPNNRFLAERTGGTYSTLKVQPAELEDSGVYFCASSQVDSYNEQFFGPGTRLTVL.

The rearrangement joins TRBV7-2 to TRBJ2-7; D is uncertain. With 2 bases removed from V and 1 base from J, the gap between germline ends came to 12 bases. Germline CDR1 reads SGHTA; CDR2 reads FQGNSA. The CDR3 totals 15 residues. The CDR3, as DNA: TGTGCCAGCAGCTTATACTCCCAAACTTCCTACGAGCAGTACTTC. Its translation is CASSLYSQTSYEQYF. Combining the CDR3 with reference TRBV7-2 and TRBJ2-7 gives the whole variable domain GAGVSQSPSNKVTEKGKDVELRCDPISGHTALYWYRQSLGQGLEFLIYFQGNSAPDKSGLPSDRFSAERTGGSVSTLTIQRTQQEDSAVYLCASSLYSQTSYEQYFGPGTRLTVT.

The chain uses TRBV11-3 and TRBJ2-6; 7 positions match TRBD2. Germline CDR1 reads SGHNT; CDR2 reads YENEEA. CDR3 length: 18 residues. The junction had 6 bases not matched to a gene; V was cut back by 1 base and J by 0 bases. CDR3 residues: CASSLVWGGPSGANVLTF. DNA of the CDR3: TGTGCCAGCAGCTTAGTCTGGGGGGGACCCTCTGGGGCCAACGTCCTGACTTTC.

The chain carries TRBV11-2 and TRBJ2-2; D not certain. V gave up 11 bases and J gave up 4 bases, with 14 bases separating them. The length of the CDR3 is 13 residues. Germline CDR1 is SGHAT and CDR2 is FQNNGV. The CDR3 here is CAGSQGSTGELFF. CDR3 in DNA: TGTGCCGGTAGCCAAGGAAGCACCGGGGAGCTGTTTTTT. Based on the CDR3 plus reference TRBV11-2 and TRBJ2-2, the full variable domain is EAGVAQSPRYKIIEKRQSVAFWCNPISGHATLYWYQQILGQGPKLLIQFQNNGVVDDSQLPKDRFSAERLKGVDSTLKIQPAKLEDSAVYLCAGSQGSTGELFFGEGSRLTVL.

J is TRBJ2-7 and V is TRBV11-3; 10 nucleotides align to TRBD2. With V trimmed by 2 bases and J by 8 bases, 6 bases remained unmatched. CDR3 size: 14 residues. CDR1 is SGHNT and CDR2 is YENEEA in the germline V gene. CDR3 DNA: TGTGCCAGCAGCTTACTAGCGGGAGAAACTCAGCAGTACTTC. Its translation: CASSLLAGETQQYF.

The CDR3 region is CASSYNGDRASGANVLTF. CDR3 nucleotide sequence: TGCGCCAGCAGCTATAACGGGGACAGAGCGTCTGGGGCCAACGTCCTGACTTTC. The V call is TRBV5-1, the J call TRBJ2-6, with TRBD1 matching over 7 bases. The CDR3 runs to 18 residues. Germline V CDR1 and CDR2: SGHRS, YFSETQ. Trimming removed 3 bases from V and 1 base from J; junction bases left unmatched: 10.

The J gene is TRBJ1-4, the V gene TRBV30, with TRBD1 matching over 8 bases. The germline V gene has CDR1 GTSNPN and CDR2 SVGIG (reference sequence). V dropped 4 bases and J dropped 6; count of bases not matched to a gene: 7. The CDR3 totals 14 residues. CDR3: CAWNSGTGDEKLFF. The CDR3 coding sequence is TGTGCCTGGAATTCTGGGACAGGCGATGAAAAACTGTTTTTT.

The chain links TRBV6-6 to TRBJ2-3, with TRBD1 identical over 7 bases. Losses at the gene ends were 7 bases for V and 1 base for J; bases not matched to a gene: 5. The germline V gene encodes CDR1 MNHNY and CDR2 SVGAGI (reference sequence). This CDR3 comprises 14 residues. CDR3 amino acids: CASNSGQGTDTQYF. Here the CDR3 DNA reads TGTGCCAGCAACTCCGGACAGGGCACAGATACGCAGTATTTT.

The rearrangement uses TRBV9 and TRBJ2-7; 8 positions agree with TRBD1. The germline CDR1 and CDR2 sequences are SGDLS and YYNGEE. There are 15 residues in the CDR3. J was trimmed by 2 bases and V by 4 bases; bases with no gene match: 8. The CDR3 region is CASSPLGQETYEQYF. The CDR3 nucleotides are TGTGCCAGCAGCCCCCTGGGACAGGAAACCTACGAGCAGTACTTC.

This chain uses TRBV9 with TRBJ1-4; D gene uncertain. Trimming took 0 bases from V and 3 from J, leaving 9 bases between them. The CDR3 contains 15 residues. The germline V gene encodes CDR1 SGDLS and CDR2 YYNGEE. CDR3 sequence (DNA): TGTGCCAGCAGCGTAGGAGGTGTAGCTAATGAAAAACTGTTTTTT. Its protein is CASSVGGVANEKLFF.

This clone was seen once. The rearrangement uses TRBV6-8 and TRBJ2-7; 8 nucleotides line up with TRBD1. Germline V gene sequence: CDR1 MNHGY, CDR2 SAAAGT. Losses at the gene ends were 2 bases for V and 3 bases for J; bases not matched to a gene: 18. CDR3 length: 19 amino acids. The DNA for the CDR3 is TGTGCCAGCAGTTACCCGGGCAGGACAGGGCCTCGCTTGGGCTACGAGCAGTACTTC. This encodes CASSYPGRTGPRLGYEQYF.